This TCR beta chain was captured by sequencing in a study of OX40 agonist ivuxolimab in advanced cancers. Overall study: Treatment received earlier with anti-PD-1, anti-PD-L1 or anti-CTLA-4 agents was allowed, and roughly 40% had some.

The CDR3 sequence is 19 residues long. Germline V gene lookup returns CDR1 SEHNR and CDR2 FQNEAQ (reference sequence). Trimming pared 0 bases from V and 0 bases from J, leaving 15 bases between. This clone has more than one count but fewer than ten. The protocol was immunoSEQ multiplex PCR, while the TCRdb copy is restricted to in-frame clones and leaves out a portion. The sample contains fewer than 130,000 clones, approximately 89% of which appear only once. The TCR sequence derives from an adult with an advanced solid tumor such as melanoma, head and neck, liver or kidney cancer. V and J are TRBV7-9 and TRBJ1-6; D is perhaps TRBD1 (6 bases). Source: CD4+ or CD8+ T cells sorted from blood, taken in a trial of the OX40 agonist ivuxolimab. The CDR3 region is CASSLAGGVRSSYNSPLHF. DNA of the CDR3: TGTGCCAGCAGCTTAGCTGGGGGCGTTAGATCCTCCTATAATTCACCCCTCCACTTT.